Listed below are T cell receptor beta chains from one sample, sequenced in a study of shared clonotypes between healthy human individuals. Data came from immunoSEQ multiplex PCR; TCRdb stores just in-frame clones and leaves some out. The data contain about 2 million clones, 90% to 95% of them singletons. The sample consisted of naive CD4+ T cells sorted from blood. Receptors originate from a man aged 18 to 35 in good health. CDR3s leave out the opening cysteine and the closing phenylalanine or tryptophan.

V: TRBV25-1
J: TRBJ2-7
CDR3: ASSGAPGTGSYEQY

V: TRBV4-1
J: TRBJ2-7
CDR3: ASSQTGTGDEQY

V: TRBV10-3
J: TRBJ1-1
CDR3: AITQTGVGTEAF

V: TRBV29-1
J: TRBJ2-7
CDR3: SARRGWDREYEQY

V: TRBV19
J: TRBJ1-4
CDR3: ASSRPPAPEKLF

V: TRBV6-1
J: TRBJ1-2
CDR3: ASSEVKDGRKDYGYT

V: TRBV12-5
J: TRBJ2-1
CDR3: ASGRSGRGYNEQF

V: TRBV6-1
J: TRBJ1-4
CDR3: ASSTYSKSNEKLF

V: TRBV12-5
J: TRBJ1-1
CDR3: ASVLGDMNTEAF

V: TRBV5-1
J: TRBJ1-5
CDR3: ASSLPGQGPGGNQPQH

V: TRBV18
J: TRBJ2-2
CDR3: ASSPPNSGLF

V: TRBV11-2
J: TRBJ2-7
CDR3: ASSPTELTTYEQY

V: TRBV2
J: TRBJ1-1
CDR3: ASSGQGQMQAF

V: TRBV28
J: TRBJ1-5
CDR3: ASSSPRGSTAVQPQH

V: TRBV11-2
J: TRBJ2-7
CDR3: ASSLLGRGEQY

V: TRBV7-9
J: TRBJ2-3
CDR3: ASSEVPSGYGQY

V: TRBV7-9
J: TRBJ1-1
CDR3: ASSLAGTGNTEAF

V: TRBV7-9
J: TRBJ1-5
CDR3: ASSFSGGTDQPQH

V: TRBV2
J: TRBJ2-7
CDR3: ASTREGGLAGDEQY

V: TRBV7-9
J: TRBJ1-5
CDR3: ASSSGQGTTINQPQH